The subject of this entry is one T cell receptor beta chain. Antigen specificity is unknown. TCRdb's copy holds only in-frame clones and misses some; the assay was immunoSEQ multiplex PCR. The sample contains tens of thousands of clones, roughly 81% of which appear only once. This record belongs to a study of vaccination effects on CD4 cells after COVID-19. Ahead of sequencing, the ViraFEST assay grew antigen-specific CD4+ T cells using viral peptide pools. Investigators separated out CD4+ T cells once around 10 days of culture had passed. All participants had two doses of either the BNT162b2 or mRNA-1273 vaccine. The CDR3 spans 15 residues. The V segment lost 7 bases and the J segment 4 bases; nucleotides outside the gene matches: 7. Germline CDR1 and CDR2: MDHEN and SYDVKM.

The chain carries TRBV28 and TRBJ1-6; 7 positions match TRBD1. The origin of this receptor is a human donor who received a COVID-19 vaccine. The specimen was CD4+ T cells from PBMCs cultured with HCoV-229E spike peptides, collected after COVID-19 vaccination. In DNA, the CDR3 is TGTGCCAGCAAGAGACAGGGCCCTTATAATTCACCCCTCCACTTT. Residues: CASKRQGPYNSPLHF.